The 16 T cell receptor beta chains below come from one sample, sequenced in a study of T-cell reconstitution after alpha-beta-depleted transplantation in children. A library of TCRbeta sequences, prepared with unique molecular identifiers, was generated. MiXCR, applied by TCRdb to the PCR reads, yields one record per CDR3 protein. This sample has about 400,000 distinct CDR3 sequences, with around 21% found just once. Sequencing was performed on PBMCs from the stem cell graft donor, taken from the stem cell graft. The receptor source for this set is a human donor who donated a stem cell graft to a child with acute myeloid leukemia.

This clonotype was seen only once. The chain employs TRBV4-1 and TRBJ2-7, with a possible D match to TRBD2 (5 bases). The CDR3 consists of 14 residues. Germline assignment: CDR1 MGHRA and CDR2 YSYEKL. Trimming took 3 bases from V and 3 from J, leaving 12 bases between them. The CDR3 coding sequence is TGCGCCAGCAGCCACAGATCAGCGGTCTACGAGCAGTACTTC. It specifies CASSHRSAVYEQYF.

V and J are TRBV12-3 or TRBV12-4 and TRBJ1-5; D not resolved. The CDR3 totals 14 residues. Deletions cut 2 bases from V and 4 bases from J, with 9 bases between. CDR3 nucleotide sequence: TGTGCCAGCAGTTTAAGGACGGCAAATCAGCCCCAGCATTTT. It encodes CASSLRTANQPQHF.

This clonotype was counted only a few times. The chain links TRBV27 to TRBJ2-1; no clear D gene. This CDR3 has 17 residues. The V and J ends lost 0 bases and 2 bases respectively, with 14 bases between them. CDR1 MNHEY and CDR2 SMNVEV come from the germline V gene (reference sequence). As DNA, the CDR3 is TGTGCCAGCAGTTTATCGACGGCCGCACTCACCTACAATGAGCAGTTCTTC. This encodes CASSLSTAALTYNEQFF.

The gene calls are TRBV12-3 or TRBV12-4 and TRBJ1-2, with 7 bases matching TRBD1. Trimming cost V 5 bases and J 1 base; bases outside gene matches: 10. This CDR3 region has 16 residues. The CDR3 DNA is TGTGCCAGCAGTCTAAGCCACCGGGACAGTAACTATGGCTACACCTTC. This translates into CASSLSHRDSNYGYTF.

A few counts support this clonotype. This chain connects TRBV11-2 to TRBJ2-4, with D unclear. Per the germline V gene, CDR1 is SGHAT and CDR2 is FQNNGV. The CDR3 consists of 14 residues. Trimming removed 2 bases from V and 11 bases from J, with 16 bases in between. CDR3 DNA: TGTGCCAGCAGCTTAAATGGGCATTGGCAATTTCAGTACTTC. The encoded protein is CASSLNGHWQFQYF.

This clonotype was counted a few times. This sequence joins TRBV7-2 and TRBJ2-4; D remains ambiguous. Trimming left V 1 base short and J 2 bases short, with 15 bases between. The CDR3 covers 17 residues. Per the germline V gene, CDR1 is SGHTA and CDR2 is FQGNSA. This CDR3 is CASSLGGLSRSKNIQYF. CDR3 nucleotide sequence: TGTGCCAGCAGCTTAGGAGGTTTGTCTAGGTCCAAAAACATTCAGTACTTC.

This clonotype was observed a few times. V and J are TRBV29-1 and TRBJ2-1; 9 nucleotides line up with TRBD2. CDR1 and CDR2 (germline): SQVTM, ANQGSEA. The trim removed 6 bases at V and 9 bases at J, leaving 9 bases unmatched. The CDR3 sequence is 13 residues long. DNA for the CDR3: TGCAGCGTGGGACTAGCCGGAGGGGTTGAGCAGTTCTTC. This encodes CSVGLAGGVEQFF.

Details on this clonotype: A single base separates this from a much larger clone, so it may be a read error. This chain joins TRBV10-3 and TRBJ2-5; no clear D gene. V was clipped by 8 bases and J by 1 base, with 17 bases between them. The CDR3 spans 15 residues. The germline CDR1 and CDR2 sequences are ENHRY and SYGVKD. The CDR3 DNA reads TGTGCCATCCTGTTTTGGAAAACATCCCAAGAGACCCAGTACTTC. The encoded protein is CAILFWKTSQETQYF.

This clonotype was detected a few times. The genes are TRBV20-1 and TRBJ2-3; D may be TRBD1 or TRBD2 (5 bases each). Trimming took off 5 bases at V and 5 bases at J, with 17 bases between the two ends. The CDR3 contains 14 residues. The germline V gene encodes CDR1 DFQATT and CDR2 SNEGSKA (reference sequence). CDR3 in DNA: TGCAGTGCTCCACGACTGGGACGGGGAGATACGCAGTATTTT. This encodes CSAPRLGRGDTQYF.

The gene calls are TRBV12-3 or TRBV12-4 and TRBJ1-1; D ambiguous. V was cut by 5 bases and J by 0 bases, with 4 bases left in between. CDR3 length equals 12 residues. CDR3 nucleotide sequence: TGTGCCAGCAGTATACTGAACACTGAAGCTTTCTTT. This gives the protein CASSILNTEAFF.

A few counts support this clonotype. The chain employs TRBV29-1 and TRBJ2-7, with 12 nucleotides matching TRBD1. The V segment lost 1 base and the J segment 5 bases; nucleotides outside the gene matches: 6. The CDR3 has 15 amino acids. Per germline, CDR1 SQVTM and CDR2 ANQGSEA. CDR3 sequence reads: CSVEGPGTGGNEQYF. The DNA for the CDR3 is TGCAGCGTTGAAGGGCCCGGGACAGGGGGCAACGAGCAGTACTTC.

This chain connects TRBV12-3 or TRBV12-4 to TRBJ2-1; D gene uncertain. CDR3 length equals 10 residues. V was trimmed by 6 bases and J by 8 bases, leaving 5 bases between them. The CDR3 region has the DNA TGTGCCAGCAGCGGGCATGAGCAGTTCTTC. Amino acids: CASSGHEQFF.

There are a few counts of this clonotype. The gene calls are TRBV29-1 and TRBJ2-2; TRBD1 aligns across 10 bases. Trimming removed 6 bases from V and 3 bases from J; junction bases left unmatched: 7. This CDR3 is built from 15 residues. Germline V CDR1 and CDR2: SQVTM, ANQGSEA. CDR3 amino acids: CSVRTGGPHTGELFF. The CDR3, as DNA: TGCAGCGTCCGGACAGGGGGACCCCACACCGGGGAGCTGTTTTTT.

The V gene is TRBV6-1, the J gene TRBJ1-3; D ambiguous. Between the trimmed V and J ends, which lost 7 bases and 0 bases, there was a span of 13 bases. The germline V gene encodes CDR1 MNHNS and CDR2 SASEGT. The CDR3 contains 15 residues. CDR3: CASIPRPSSGNTIYF. The DNA of the CDR3 is TGTGCCAGCATTCCCAGGCCAAGCTCTGGAAACACCATATATTTT.

The chain couples TRBV7-3 to TRBJ2-1, with D possibly TRBD1 on 6 matching bases. The CDR3 has 13 residues. Trimming cost V 4 bases and J 6 bases, with 10 bases left between them. Germline lookup yields CDR1 SGHTA and CDR2 FQGTGA. The CDR3 region has the DNA TGTGCCAGCAGCTCGGCACAGGGCAATGAGCAGTTCTTC. Translation: CASSSAQGNEQFF.

The chain uses TRBV20-1 and TRBJ2-3; the D is unclear. Germline values: CDR1 DFQATT, CDR2 SNEGSKA (reference sequence). The CDR3 is 13 amino acids. Trimming took off 5 bases at V and 1 base at J, with 10 bases between the two ends. Here the CDR3 reads CSAQILGTDTQYF. CDR3 nucleotide sequence: TGCAGTGCTCAGATCCTAGGCACAGATACGCAGTATTTT.